Described below is a single TCR beta chain sequence and its context. As yet, its antigen is unknown. The sample comes from a study of cytomegalovirus exposure and HLA in healthy donors. Overall study findings and caveats: As a later analysis showed, a missense DCLRE1C variant was linked to trimming of TCR beta V- and J-genes.

V lost 0 bases, J lost 5 bases, and 13 bases lay in between. The germline gives CDR1 SGHVS, CDR2 FQNEAQ. The CDR3 runs 15 residues. 13 Jbeta primers and 60 Vbeta primers were used for the PCR. Produced via immunoSEQ multiplex PCR; TCRdb's table is partial and in-frame only. Found here are some 70,000 clones, around 68% of them singletons; the top ten hold approximately 11%. Sequencing was done on a sample of PBMCs. This TCR came from a woman younger than 45 in good health and CMV-seronegative. This chain joins TRBV7-8 and TRBJ1-1; weak D call: TRBD1 (6 bases). The CDR3 DNA sequence: TGTGCCAGCAGCTTAGCATCAGGGGCGAGGACTGAAGCTTTCTTT. This sequence encodes CASSLASGARTEAFF.